This T cell receptor beta chain is drawn from a study of radiation and T cells in renal cell carcinoma. The CDR3 has 14 amino acids. V lost 2 bases and J lost 11; bases outside the gene matches: 11. Germline V CDR1 and CDR2: SEHNR, FQNEAQ (reference sequence). Sequencing used immunoSEQ multiplex PCR; TCRdb keeps in-frame clones, though not all of them. The sample lists 140,000 to 150,000 clones, 75% to 90% occurring once. The time point here: blood 4 weeks post-SBRT, at nephrectomy. The treatment denotes: 15 Gy SBRT to primary tumor, nephrectomy 4 weeks later. After SBRT, blood was collected at 2 and 4 weeks, plus baseline. This clone came up once.

The input for sequencing was blood, taken from a patient whose treatment included radiotherapy and nephrectomy. The receptor was isolated from a woman in her forties or fifties with renal cell carcinoma. The chain employs TRBV7-9 and TRBJ2-5; 7 positions match TRBD1. The CDR3 protein is CASSLWQGVEEQYF. The DNA of the CDR3 is TGTGCCAGCAGCTTATGGCAGGGGGTGGAGGAGCAGTACTTC.